Below are 16 T cell receptor beta chains sequenced from a single sample in a study. Sequencing was performed with immunoSEQ multiplex PCR; in TCRdb, only in-frame clones are kept and a portion is missing. The sample carries 60,000 to 75,000 clones, 80% to 95% recorded once. Sequenced material: PBMCs. The receptors stem from a man aged 35 to 55 with rheumatoid arthritis.

J is TRBJ1-4 and V is TRBV5-4, with D possibly matching TRBD1 (5 bases). This CDR3 region has 15 residues. V lost 4 bases, J lost 0 bases, and 10 bases lay in between. Germline CDR1 is SGHNT and CDR2 is YYREEE (reference sequence). In nucleotides, the CDR3 is TGTGCCAGCAGCCCTGGAGGGGCAACTAATGAAAAACTGTTTTTT. Protein product: CASSPGGATNEKLFF.

The chain joins TRBV30 to TRBJ1-2; 9 bases map to TRBD1. Trimming at V came to 5 bases and at J to 8 bases, leaving 6 bases not matched to a gene. CDR1 and CDR2 (germline): GTSNPN, SVGIG (reference sequence). This CDR3 is built from 12 residues. In DNA, the CDR3 is TGTGCCTGGGGGACAGGGAGGAAAGGCTACACCTTC. It yields the protein CAWGTGRKGYTF.

This clone occurred a few times. The chain uses TRBV11-3 and TRBJ2-2, with D possibly being TRBD1 (5 bases). The CDR3 sequence is 16 residues long. The V gene's germline CDR1 is SGHNT and CDR2 YENEEA. V was cut by 0 bases and J by 4 bases, with 12 bases left in between. This CDR3 is CASSLDVGQSTGELFF. The CDR3 bases are TGTGCCAGCAGCTTAGATGTGGGGCAGAGCACCGGGGAGCTGTTTTTT.

This rearrangement joins TRBV30 to TRBJ1-2; 8 bases match TRBD1. With 7 bases clipped from V and 2 bases from J, the junction kept 3 bases outside the gene matches. Germline loops: CDR1 GTSNPN, CDR2 SVGIG (reference sequence). The CDR3 spans 12 residues. CDR3 bases: TGTGCCTTAGGACAGGGAAACTATGGCTACACCTTC. This translates into CALGQGNYGYTF.

The chain couples TRBV11-3 to TRBJ2-1, with D possibly matching TRBD2 (6 bases). V was clipped by 5 bases and J by 6 bases, with 14 bases between them. This CDR3 is 14 amino acids long. Germline values: CDR1 SGHNT, CDR2 YENEEA. CDR3 amino acids: CASSRGLEFNEQFF. The CDR3 DNA follows: TGTGCCAGCAGCAGGGGACTGGAGTTCAATGAGCAGTTCTTC.

The chain joins TRBV19 to TRBJ2-2; TRBD2 aligns across 7 bases. Germline-derived CDR1 and CDR2 are LNHDA and SQIVND (reference sequence). The CDR3 loop spans 16 amino acids. The J segment lost 8 bases and the V segment lost 5 bases, leaving 14 bases of the junction unmatched. CDR3 coding DNA: TGTGCCAGTAGTCCCACAGGCGGGAGTATTCCAGGGGAGCTGTTTTTT. This translates into CASSPTGGSIPGELFF.

The chain employs TRBV3-1 (or the pseudogene TRBV3-2) and TRBJ2-2; TRBD1 matches 8 bases. Unmatched junction bases numbered 2, after V lost 5 bases and J lost 3 bases. This CDR3 is built from 14 residues. Germline V gives CDR1 LGHDT, CDR2 YNNKEL (reference sequence). The chain's CDR3 is CASSVQGDTGELFF. The CDR3, as DNA: TGTGCCAGCAGCGTACAGGGGGACACCGGGGAGCTGTTTTTT.

In this sample, this clone turned up a few times. The J gene is TRBJ1-5, the V gene TRBV6-2 or TRBV6-3, with a weak D call TRBD1 (5 bases). V lost 2 bases and J 0 bases, leaving 5 bases between the germline ends. The CDR3 contains 14 residues. Germline lookup yields CDR1 MNHEY and CDR2 SVGEGT. CDR3 sequence (DNA): TGTGCCAGCAGTTACCAGGGTAGCAATCAGCCCCAGCATTTT. This sequence encodes CASSYQGSNQPQHF.

V and J are TRBV4-1 and TRBJ1-2; D is undetermined. This CDR3 region has 16 residues. Per germline, CDR1 MGHRA and CDR2 YSYEKL. V was clipped by 1 base and J by 1 base, with 13 bases between them. The CDR3 region is CASSQVVESYNYGYTF. CDR3 nucleotides: TGCGCCAGCAGCCAAGTAGTAGAAAGTTATAACTATGGCTACACCTTC.

This chain connects TRBV7-2 to TRBJ2-5; 7 positions match TRBD2. CDR3 length: 14 residues. Germline V CDR1 and CDR2: SGHTA, FQGNSA. V was pared by 6 bases and J by 5 bases, with 9 bases of the junction left unmatched. The CDR3 region has the DNA TGTGCCAGCAGTAGAGCGGGGATTAGGGAGACCCAGTACTTC. Amino acids: CASSRAGIRETQYF. The entire variable domain, with the rest obtained from reference TRBV7-2 and TRBJ2-5, is as follows: GAGVSQSPSNKVTEKGKDVELRCDPISGHTALYWYRQSLGQGLEFLIYFQGNSAPDKSGLPSDRFSAERTGGSVSTLTIQRTQQEDSAVYLCASSRAGIRETQYFGPGTRLLVL.

The chain has TRBV6-5 and TRBJ2-7, with a possible D match to TRBD1 (6 bases). The CDR3 runs 14 residues. Germline CDR1 reads MNHEY; CDR2 reads SVGAGI. The V end was cut by 3 bases, the J end by 1 base, with 10 bases between. For the CDR3, the DNA is TGTGCCAGCAGTTATGGGGACATATCCTACGAGCAGTACTTC. Its protein is CASSYGDISYEQYF.

V gene TRBV6-5 combines with J gene TRBJ1-1, with D hard to call. There are 13 residues in the CDR3. Trimming removed 8 bases from V and 0 bases from J, with 10 bases in between. Germline loops: CDR1 MNHEY, CDR2 SVGAGI. The CDR3 loop reads CASGSRVNTEAFF. DNA of the CDR3: TGTGCCAGCGGGTCCAGAGTGAACACTGAAGCTTTCTTT.

This chain uses TRBV7-8 with TRBJ1-1, with unresolved D. The CDR3 has 14 amino acids. V was cut by 7 bases and J by 1 base, with 13 bases left in between. CDR1 and CDR2 from the germline V gene are SGHVS and FQNEAQ. The CDR3 protein is CASTPSVGNTEAFF. The CDR3 region has the DNA TGTGCCAGCACCCCTAGTGTAGGGAACACTGAAGCTTTCTTT.

The rearrangement uses TRBV28 and TRBJ1-1; possible D gene TRBD1, 6 bases. V gave up 3 bases and J gave up 1 base, with 9 bases separating them. The CDR3 is 14 residues long. Germline V gene lookup returns CDR1 MDHEN and CDR2 SYDVKM. The CDR3 loop is CASSLRGTNTEAFF. CDR3 DNA: TGTGCCAGCAGTTTGAGGGGGACGAACACTGAAGCTTTCTTT. Using reference TRBV28 and TRBJ1-1 for the parts outside the CDR3, the full variable domain is DVKVTQSSRYLVKRTGEKVFLECVQDMDHENMFWYRQDPGLGLRLIYFSYDVKMKEKGDIPEGYSVSREKKERFSLILESASTNQTSMYLCASSLRGTNTEAFFGQGTRLTVV.

The chain is built from TRBV4-1 and TRBJ2-3; a weak D match, TRBD2 (7 bases). This CDR3 contains 16 residues. CDR1 and CDR2 (germline): MGHRA, YSYEKL. The V and J ends lost 4 bases and 10 bases respectively, with 24 bases between them. The CDR3 coding sequence is TGCGCCAGCAGCCCCCCAGGGGAGGGAATTTTTAGGCCGCAGTATTTT. This codes for CASSPPGEGIFRPQYF.

This chain uses TRBV12-3 or TRBV12-4 with TRBJ1-4, with TRBD1 as a possible D gene (6 bases). V was clipped by 3 bases and J by 7 bases, with 9 bases between them. CDR3 length: 13 residues. CDR3 nucleotides: TGTGCCAGCAGTTTTTGGGGGCGTGAAAAACTGTTTTTT. It codes for CASSFWGREKLFF.